This passage covers 21 T cell receptor beta chains from one sample sequenced in a study of blood T cell repertoires in COVID-19. The repertoire was sequenced with immunoSEQ multiplex PCR; TCRdb's copy has only in-frame clones and lacks some. This table has approximately 180,000 clones, about 88% appearing once. Material for sequencing was PBMCs or T cells enriched from blood (not recorded which). These receptors were collected from a human donor with acute COVID-19. The donor label of this sample is uncertain.

Details on this clone: This CDR3 is also generated by other DNA sequences in the sample. The chain combines TRBV27 with TRBJ1-5; D unclear. This CDR3 comprises 13 residues. Between the trimmed V and J ends, which lost 3 bases and 4 bases, there was a span of 7 bases. CDR1 MNHEY and CDR2 SMNVEV come from the germline V gene (reference sequence). The CDR3 loop is CASSFSGNQPQHF. Written as DNA, the CDR3 is TGTGCCAGCAGTTTCTCGGGGAATCAGCCCCAGCATTTT.

The chain uses TRBV7-6 and TRBJ2-2; 10 bases are a match to TRBD1. CDR1 is SGHVS, CDR2 FNYEAQ, per germline. The CDR3 has 15 residues. The ends lost 5 bases at V and 5 bases at J; junction bases unmatched: 5. The CDR3 reads CASSRRTGGTGELFF. DNA for the CDR3: TGTGCCAGCAGCCGGCGGACAGGGGGAACCGGGGAGCTGTTTTTT.

The CDR3 DNA is TGCAGTGCTAGGCAGGAAGAGACCCAGTACTTC. Translating it yields CSARQEETQYF. The V gene is TRBV20-1, the J gene TRBJ2-5; D is unresolved. CDR3 size: 11 residues. Germline V gene sequence: CDR1 DFQATT, CDR2 SNEGSKA (reference sequence). Deletions cut 3 bases from V and 3 bases from J, with 5 bases between.

This clone was recorded a few times. The J gene is TRBJ1-4, the V gene TRBV7-8, with D possibly being TRBD1 (6 bases). The germline V and J ends were trimmed by 0 bases and 8 bases, with 19 bases remaining between them. The V gene's germline CDR1 is SGHVS and CDR2 FQNEAQ. The CDR3 covers 17 residues. The DNA for the CDR3 is TGTGCCAGCAGCTTAGCGCTATCCAGGGGTGGTCGGGAAAAACTGTTTTTT. Amino acids: CASSLALSRGGREKLFF. Filled out from reference TRBV7-8 and TRBJ1-4, the complete variable domain reads GAGVSQSPRYKVAKRGQDVALRCDPISGHVSLFWYQQALGQGPEFLTYFQNEAQLDKSGLPSDRFFAERPEGSVSTLKIQRTQQEDSAVYLCASSLALSRGGREKLFFGSGTQLSVL.

As DNA, the CDR3 is TGTGCCACCAGTGATTTGGCAGGGGAAGGGGAGCAGTACTTC. As protein: CATSDLAGEGEQYF. The chain combines TRBV24-1 with TRBJ2-7, with D possibly being TRBD1 (6 bases). V lost 0 bases and J 7 bases, leaving 12 bases between the germline ends. Germline CDR1 KGHDR, CDR2 SFDVKD. The CDR3 is made up of 14 amino acids.

The table lists this clone with a few counts. This chain connects TRBV5-4 to TRBJ2-7; D is unclear. CDR1 is SGHNT and CDR2 is YYREEE in the germline V gene (reference sequence). The germline V and J ends were trimmed by 4 bases and 6 bases, with 11 bases remaining between them. The CDR3 has 12 amino acids. CDR3: CASSRQSREQYF. The CDR3 nucleotides are TGTGCCAGCAGCCGACAAAGCCGCGAGCAGTACTTC.

The V gene is TRBV19, the J gene TRBJ1-2; tentative D call: TRBD1 (5 bases). Germline V gene lookup returns CDR1 LNHDA and CDR2 SQIVND (reference sequence). The CDR3 loop spans 14 amino acids. The germline V and J ends were trimmed by 4 bases and 3 bases, with 12 bases remaining between them. This CDR3 is CASSNGLGDYGYTF. The CDR3 DNA follows: TGTGCCAGTAGTAATGGCCTAGGGGACTATGGCTACACCTTC.

The chain has TRBV5-5 and TRBJ2-2; TRBD1 matches at 9 bases. Germline-derived CDR1 and CDR2 are SGHKS and YYEKEE (reference sequence). V gave up 6 bases and J gave up 4 bases; unmatched junction bases: 10. CDR3 size: 16 residues. In nucleotides, the CDR3 is TGTGCCAGCAAAAAACAGGGGGCATCGGGCACCGGGGAGCTGTTTTTT. Residues: CASKKQGASGTGELFF.

The chain employs TRBV11-2 and TRBJ1-5; D unresolved. Trimming left V 5 bases short and J 2 bases short, with 10 bases between. The CDR3 consists of 14 residues. The V gene's germline CDR1 is SGHAT and CDR2 FQNNGV. CDR3 loop: CASSPDPGNQPQHF. Written as DNA, the CDR3 is TGTGCCAGCAGCCCCGATCCGGGCAATCAGCCCCAGCATTTT.

The chain employs TRBV3-1 (or the pseudogene TRBV3-2) and TRBJ1-2; D gene ambiguous. V lost 4 bases and J 8 bases, leaving 17 bases between the germline ends. The CDR3 covers 14 residues. Germline CDR1 reads LGHDT; CDR2 reads YNNKEL (reference sequence). The chain's CDR3 is CASSRERVLRGYTF. The DNA of the CDR3 is TGTGCCAGCAGCCGGGAGCGGGTTTTGAGAGGCTACACCTTC.

The chain combines TRBV2 with TRBJ1-1; TRBD1 aligns across 8 bases. CDR3 length equals 16 residues. The junction had 17 bases not matched to a gene; V was cut back by 11 bases and J by 3 bases. Germline CDR1 and CDR2: SNHLY and FYNNEI. This CDR3 reads CARASGGQGVDTEAFF. The CDR3 DNA reads as TGTGCCCGCGCGTCAGGGGGCCAAGGTGTAGACACTGAAGCTTTCTTT.

The CDR3 region has the DNA TGCGCCAGCAGCTGGGGACAGGGGGCGAGAACCGGGGAGCTGTTTTTT. Amino acids: CASSWGQGARTGELFF. This chain uses TRBV5-1 with TRBJ2-2; 12 bases map to TRBD1. Germline loops: CDR1 SGHRS, CDR2 YFSETQ. The V gene end was trimmed by 3 bases and the J gene end by 5 bases; junction bases not matched to a gene: 5. CDR3 size: 16 residues.

The chain joins TRBV6-5 to TRBJ1-3, with D unclear. CDR1 and CDR2 from the germline V gene are MNHEY and SVGAGI. This CDR3 comprises 15 residues. V gave up 6 bases and J gave up 0 bases, with 12 bases separating them. CDR3 sequence: CASRSAGVSGNTIYF. The CDR3 DNA reads TGTGCCAGCAGGTCCGCCGGGGTCTCTGGAAACACCATATATTTT.

This sequence joins TRBV12-3 or TRBV12-4 and TRBJ1-6; D uncertain. The CDR3 consists of 13 residues. Trimming removed 6 bases from V and 8 bases from J, with 11 bases in between. The CDR3 region has the DNA TGTGCCAGCAGCTCCTTGAGGGATTCACCCCTCCACTTT. Its translation: CASSSLRDSPLHF.

This clone was seen only once. The J gene is TRBJ1-1, the V gene TRBV5-5, with TRBD1 matching over 7 bases. Germline values: CDR1 SGHKS, CDR2 YYEKEE (reference sequence). This CDR3 region has 15 residues. V dropped 4 bases and J dropped 1; count of bases not matched to a gene: 7. CDR3 protein: CASSRGNRGNTEAFF. The CDR3 bases are TGTGCCAGCAGCCGAGGGAACAGGGGGAACACTGAAGCTTTCTTT.

The chain employs TRBV18 and TRBJ1-2; 10 nucleotides align to TRBD1. J gave up 14 bases and V 3 bases, and 6 bases lay outside the gene matches. The length of the CDR3 is 12 residues. Germline assignment: CDR1 KGHSH and CDR2 LQKENI. The CDR3: CASSPEGQGVTF. The CDR3 bases are TGTGCCAGCTCACCTGAAGGACAGGGGGTAACCTTC.

This clone was detected a few times. The genes are TRBV27 and TRBJ1-1; D is undetermined. CDR3 length equals 14 residues. Germline loops: CDR1 MNHEY, CDR2 SMNVEV (reference sequence). V was trimmed by 8 bases and J by 1 base, leaving 14 bases between them. For the CDR3, the DNA is TGTGCCAGCCGCTTCTATGAGGAGAACACTGAAGCTTTCTTT. Translated: CASRFYEENTEAFF.

This rearrangement joins TRBV19 to TRBJ1-2; weak D call: TRBD1 (5 bases). The CDR3 runs 16 residues. Trimming pared 1 base from V and 0 bases from J, leaving 12 bases between. Germline loops: CDR1 LNHDA, CDR2 SQIVND (reference sequence). CDR3 nucleotides: TGTGCCAGTAGTATAGCCGGCAGGGCTACTAACTATGGCTACACCTTC. Amino acid sequence: CASSIAGRATNYGYTF.

The chain is built from TRBV18 and TRBJ1-6; D is uncertain. This CDR3 has 15 amino acids. Trimming took off 3 bases at V and 2 bases at J, with 8 bases between the two ends. Looked up from germline, CDR1 is KGHSH and CDR2 is LQKENI. CDR3 amino acids: CASSPSGTYNSPLHF. CDR3 bases: TGTGCCAGCTCACCGTCCGGGACCTATAATTCACCCCTCCACTTT.

The chain carries TRBV4-1 and TRBJ2-2; D may be TRBD1 (5 bases). This CDR3 spans 16 amino acids. V lost 4 bases, J lost 4 bases, and 16 bases lay in between. Germline values: CDR1 MGHRA, CDR2 YSYEKL. CDR3 sequence reads: CASSLKFAGSTGELFF. The CDR3 coding sequence is TGCGCCAGCAGCCTTAAATTCGCAGGGTCCACCGGGGAGCTGTTTTTT.

The chain links TRBV7-9 to TRBJ2-7, with 10 bases fitting TRBD1. Trimming removed 6 bases from V and 3 bases from J; junction bases left unmatched: 11. CDR3 length equals 16 residues. Germline CDR1 and CDR2: SEHNR and FQNEAQ (reference sequence). CDR3 sequence (DNA): TGTGCCAGCAGTCGCACCACCGGGACAGGGGACTACGAGCAGTACTTC. It translates to CASSRTTGTGDYEQYF.